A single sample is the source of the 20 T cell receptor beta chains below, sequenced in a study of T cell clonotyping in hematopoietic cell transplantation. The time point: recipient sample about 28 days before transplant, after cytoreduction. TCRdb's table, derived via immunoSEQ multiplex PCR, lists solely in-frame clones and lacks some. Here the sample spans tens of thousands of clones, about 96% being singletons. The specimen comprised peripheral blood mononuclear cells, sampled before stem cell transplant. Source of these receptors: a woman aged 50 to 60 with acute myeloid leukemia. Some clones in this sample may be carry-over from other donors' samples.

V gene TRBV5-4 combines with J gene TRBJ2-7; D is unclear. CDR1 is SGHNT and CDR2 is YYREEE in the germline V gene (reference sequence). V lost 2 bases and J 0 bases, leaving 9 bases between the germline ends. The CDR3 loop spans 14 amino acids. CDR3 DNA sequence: TGTGCCAGCAGCTTTGGTAAGAGCTCCTACGAGCAGTACTTC. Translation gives CASSFGKSSYEQYF.

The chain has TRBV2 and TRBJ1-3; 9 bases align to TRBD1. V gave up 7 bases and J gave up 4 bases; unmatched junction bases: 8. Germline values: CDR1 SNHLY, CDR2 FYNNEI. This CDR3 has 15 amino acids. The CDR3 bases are TGTGCCAGCACTCAAGGGACAGGGATAGGAAACACCATATATTTT. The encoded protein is CASTQGTGIGNTIYF.

CDR3 residues: CASTPLLSLNEQFF. The DNA of the CDR3 is TGTGCCAGCACTCCACTCCTGTCACTCAATGAGCAGTTCTTC. The chain joins TRBV9 to TRBJ2-1, with D uncertain. Trimming removed 6 bases from V and 6 bases from J, with 16 bases in between. CDR3 length equals 14 residues. The germline V gene encodes CDR1 SGDLS and CDR2 YYNGEE.

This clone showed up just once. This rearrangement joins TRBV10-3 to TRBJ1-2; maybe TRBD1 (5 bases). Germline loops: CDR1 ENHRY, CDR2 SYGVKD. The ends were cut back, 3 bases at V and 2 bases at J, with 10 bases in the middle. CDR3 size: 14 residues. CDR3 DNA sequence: TGTGCCATCAGTGACCCAGGGTTCAACTATGGCTACACCTTC. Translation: CAISDPGFNYGYTF.

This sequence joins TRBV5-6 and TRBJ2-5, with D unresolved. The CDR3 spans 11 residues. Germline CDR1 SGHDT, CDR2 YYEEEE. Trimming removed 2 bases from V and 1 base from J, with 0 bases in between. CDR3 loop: CASSFQETQYF. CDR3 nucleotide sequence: TGTGCCAGCAGCTTCCAAGAGACCCAGTACTTC.

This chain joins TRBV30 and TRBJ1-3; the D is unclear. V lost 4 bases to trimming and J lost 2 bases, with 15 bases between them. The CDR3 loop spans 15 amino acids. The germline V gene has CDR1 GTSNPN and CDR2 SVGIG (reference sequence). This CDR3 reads CAWTKDLGTGNTIYF. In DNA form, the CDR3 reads TGTGCCTGGACCAAGGACCTAGGGACTGGAAACACCATATATTTT.

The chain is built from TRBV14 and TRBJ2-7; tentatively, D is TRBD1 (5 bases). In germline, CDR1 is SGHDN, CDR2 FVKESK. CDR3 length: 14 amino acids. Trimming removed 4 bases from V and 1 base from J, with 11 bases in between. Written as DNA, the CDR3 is TGTGCCAGCAGCCCCTCCTCAGGGTCCTACGAGCAGTACTTC. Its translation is CASSPSSGSYEQYF.

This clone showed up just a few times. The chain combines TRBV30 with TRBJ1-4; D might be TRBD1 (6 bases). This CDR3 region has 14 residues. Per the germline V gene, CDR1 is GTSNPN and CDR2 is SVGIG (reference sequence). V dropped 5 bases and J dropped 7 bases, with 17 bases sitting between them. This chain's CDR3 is CAWGTGMEGEKLFF. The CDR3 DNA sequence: TGTGCCTGGGGAACAGGGATGGAAGGTGAAAAACTGTTTTTT.

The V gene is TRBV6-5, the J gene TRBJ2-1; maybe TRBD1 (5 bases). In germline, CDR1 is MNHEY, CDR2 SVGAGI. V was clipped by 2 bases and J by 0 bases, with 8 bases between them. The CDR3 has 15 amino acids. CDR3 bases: TGTGCCAGCAGTTACGACAGTAGCTCCTACAATGAGCAGTTCTTC. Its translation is CASSYDSSSYNEQFF.

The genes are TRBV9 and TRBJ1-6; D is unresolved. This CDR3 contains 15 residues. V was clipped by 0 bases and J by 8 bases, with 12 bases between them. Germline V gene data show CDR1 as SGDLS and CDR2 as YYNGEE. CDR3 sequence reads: CASSVATDPYSPLHF. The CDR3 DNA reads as TGTGCCAGCAGCGTAGCTACGGATCCTTATTCACCCCTCCACTTT.

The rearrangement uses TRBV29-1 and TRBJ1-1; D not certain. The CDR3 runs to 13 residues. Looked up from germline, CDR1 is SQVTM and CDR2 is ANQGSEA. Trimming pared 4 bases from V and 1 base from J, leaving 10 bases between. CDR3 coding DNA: TGCAGCGTTGGGGGAGAGACGAACACTGAAGCTTTCTTT. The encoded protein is CSVGGETNTEAFF.

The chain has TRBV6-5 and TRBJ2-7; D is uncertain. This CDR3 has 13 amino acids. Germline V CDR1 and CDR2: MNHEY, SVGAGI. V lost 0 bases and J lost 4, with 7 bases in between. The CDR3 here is CASSYSSPYEQYF. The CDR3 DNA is TGTGCCAGCAGTTACTCCTCCCCGTACGAGCAGTACTTC.

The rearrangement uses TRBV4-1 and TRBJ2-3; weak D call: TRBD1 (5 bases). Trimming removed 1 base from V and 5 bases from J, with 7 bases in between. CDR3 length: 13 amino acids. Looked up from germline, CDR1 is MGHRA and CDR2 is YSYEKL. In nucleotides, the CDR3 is TGCGCCAGCAGCCAAGTCGACAGAGATACGCAGTATTTT. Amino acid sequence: CASSQVDRDTQYF.

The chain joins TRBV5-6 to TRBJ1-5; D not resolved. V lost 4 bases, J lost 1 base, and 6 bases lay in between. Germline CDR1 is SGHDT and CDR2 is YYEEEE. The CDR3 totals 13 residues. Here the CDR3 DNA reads TGTGCCAGCAGCCAGGACAGCAATCAGCCCCAGCATTTT. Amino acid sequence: CASSQDSNQPQHF. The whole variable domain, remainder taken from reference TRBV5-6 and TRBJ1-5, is DAGVTQSPTHLIKTRGQQVTLRCSPKSGHDTVSWYQQALGQGPQFIFQYYEEEERQRGNFPDRFSGHQFPNYSSELNVNALLLGDSALYLCASSQDSNQPQHFGDGTRLSIL.

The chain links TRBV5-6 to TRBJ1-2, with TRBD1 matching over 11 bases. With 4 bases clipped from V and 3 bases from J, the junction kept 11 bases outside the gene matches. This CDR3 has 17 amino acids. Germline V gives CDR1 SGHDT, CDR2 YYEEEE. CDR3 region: CASSPKRDRGGYYGYTF. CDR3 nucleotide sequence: TGTGCCAGCAGCCCAAAGCGGGACAGGGGGGGATACTATGGCTACACCTTC.

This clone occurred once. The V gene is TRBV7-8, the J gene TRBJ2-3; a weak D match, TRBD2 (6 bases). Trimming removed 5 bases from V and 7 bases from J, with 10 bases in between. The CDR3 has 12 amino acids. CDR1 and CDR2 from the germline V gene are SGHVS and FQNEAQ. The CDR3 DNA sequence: TGTGCCAGCAGCCATCGGGGGTATACGCAGTATTTT. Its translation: CASSHRGYTQYF.

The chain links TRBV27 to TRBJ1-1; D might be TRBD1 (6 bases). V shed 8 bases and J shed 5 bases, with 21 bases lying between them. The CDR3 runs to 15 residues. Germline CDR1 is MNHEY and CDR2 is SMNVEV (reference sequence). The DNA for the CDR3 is TGTGCCAGCGATCGGTCCGGGGGGCCGGGAACTGAAGCTTTCTTT. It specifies CASDRSGGPGTEAFF.

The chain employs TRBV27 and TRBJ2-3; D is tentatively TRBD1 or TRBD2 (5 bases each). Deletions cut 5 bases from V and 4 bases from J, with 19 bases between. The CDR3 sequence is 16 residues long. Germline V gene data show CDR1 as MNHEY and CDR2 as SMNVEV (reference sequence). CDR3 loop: CASSLRDSPRADTQYF. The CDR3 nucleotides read TGTGCCAGCAGTCTCCGCGACAGCCCGAGGGCAGATACGCAGTATTTT.

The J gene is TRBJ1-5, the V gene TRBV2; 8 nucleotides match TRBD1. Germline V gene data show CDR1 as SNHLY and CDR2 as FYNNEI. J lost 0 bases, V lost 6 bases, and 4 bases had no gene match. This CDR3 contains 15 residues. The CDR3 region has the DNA TGTGCCAGCAGCCCGACAGGGGTTAGCAATCAGCCCCAGCATTTT. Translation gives CASSPTGVSNQPQHF.

The CDR3 here is CASSQGSVQDNEQFF. CDR3 DNA: TGTGCCAGCAGCCAAGGATCGGTACAGGACAATGAGCAGTTCTTC. This chain uses TRBV4-2 with TRBJ2-1; D may be TRBD1 (5 bases). V was cut by 1 base and J by 5 bases, with 12 bases left in between. Looked up from germline, CDR1 is LGHNA and CDR2 is YNFKEQ. The CDR3 sequence is 15 residues long.